The sequence of this T cell receptor (beta chain) was determined in a study of cytomegalovirus exposure and HLA in healthy donors. PCR involved 60 Vbeta and 13 Jbeta primers. As handled by the study authors: In a later analysis, around 10 million of about 80 million unique beta chains occurred in at least two donors. The data were produced by immunoSEQ multiplex PCR, yet TCRdb's version contains in-frame clones alone and is incomplete. D and trimming come from the DNA, and the V and J calls and clone size come from that table. The table shows around 190,000 clones, with about 80% occurring only once. This clone showed up just once. Its cognate antigen is unknown. General study results and limits: Likely technical artifact: a cluster of highly shared sequence variants. There were some V segments, including TRBV6-2 and TRBV6-3, excluded as indistinguishable.

There are 16 residues in the CDR3. The V gene's germline CDR1 is LGHNA and CDR2 YSLEER. Trimming removed 1 base from V and 1 base from J, with 10 bases in between. This chain joins TRBV4-3 and TRBJ1-4, with no clear D. This receptor was identified in a middle-aged woman in good health and CMV-seronegative. The sequencing sample was made of PBMCs. The CDR3 DNA reads as TGCGCCAGCAGCCAAGCAACGGGGAGAACTAATGAAAAACTGTTTTTT. It is translated as CASSQATGRTNEKLFF.